What follows is one T cell receptor (beta chain) and its context. Its specificity is unknown. CDR1 and CDR2 (germline): MRHNA, SNTAGT. With 5 bases removed from V and 8 bases from J, the gap between germline ends came to 16 bases. The CDR3 length is 14 residues. The sample belongs to a study of T cell clonotyping in hematopoietic cell transplantation. General study results and limits: Few recipient clonotypes overlapped donors; over 97% were de novo at given depth. Higher Inverse Simpson Index values in graft donor and pretransplant recipient predicted broader posttransplant TCR diversity. After transplant, recipient diversity fell while pathologically expanded clonotypes grew through day 180.

Clones were read by immunoSEQ multiplex PCR, and TCRdb kept only the in-frame ones, dropping some. The table has about 36,000 clones, over 70% seen once; the top ten hold about 2.1%. Sequencing was done on a sample of peripheral blood mononuclear cells. This receptor was taken from a woman between 35 and 50 years old in good health. Some clones in this sample may be carry-over from other donors' samples. This chain joins TRBV6-4 and TRBJ2-1; the D call may be TRBD1 or TRBD2 (7 bases each). CDR3 sequence (DNA): TGTGCCAGCAGTCTCGGGGAGGGGGCAGATGAGCAGTTCTTC. This translates into CASSLGEGADEQFF.